The 16 T cell receptor beta chains in this list originate from one sample, sequenced in a study of human T cells and chemical hapten exposure. Described time point: patch test 2, 6 weeks after DPC sensitization. Regarding treatment: therapeutic diphenylcyclopropenone sensitization with weekly scalp DPC. TCRdb itself ran the RACE reads through MiXCR, one entry per CDR3 protein. The repertoire consists of about 84,000 distinct CDR3 sequences, with roughly a tenth occurring once and the leading ten covering around 5%. Sample: whole blood, taken in connection with sensitization to the hapten diphenylcyclopropenone (DPC). The receptor set was obtained from a woman aged 50 to 65 with alopecia areata. Some clones in this sample may be carry-over from other donors' samples.

The chain recombines TRBV10-3 with TRBJ1-5; a weak D match, TRBD1 (5 bases). The CDR3 length is 13 residues. Germline V gene sequence: CDR1 ENHRY, CDR2 SYGVKD. The V end lost 10 bases, the J end lost 6 bases, and 16 bases lay between the germline ends. The DNA for the CDR3 is TGTGCCAGCCAGACGGGGGTCGGTCAGCCCCAGCATTTT. Protein product: CASQTGVGQPQHF.

This clonotype occurred a few times. This chain uses TRBV30 with TRBJ1-2; D gene uncertain. The ends were cut back, 3 bases at V and 2 bases at J, with 10 bases in the middle. This CDR3 region has 13 residues. CDR1 and CDR2 from the germline V gene are GTSNPN and SVGIG (reference sequence). The CDR3 loop is CAWSDGKNYGYTF. As DNA, the CDR3 is TGTGCCTGGAGCGACGGCAAGAACTATGGCTACACCTTC.

At least ten counts were recorded for this clonotype. The chain has TRBV12-3 or TRBV12-4 and TRBJ2-1, with TRBD2 identical over 14 bases. This CDR3 has 16 amino acids. J gave up 8 bases and V 2 bases, and 5 bases lay outside the gene matches. The DNA of the CDR3 is TGTGCCAGCAGTTTACCGGGACTAGCGGGAGAGCATGAGCAGTTCTTC. The encoded protein is CASSLPGLAGEHEQFF.

The table lists this clonotype with many counts. The chain links TRBV18 to TRBJ1-4, with D unclear. The CDR3 has 14 amino acids. In germline, CDR1 is KGHSH, CDR2 LQKENI. Trimming removed 3 bases at V and 5 bases at J, with 10 bases between. The CDR3 loop is CASSPRDENEKLFF. CDR3 coding DNA: TGTGCCAGCTCACCCCGAGACGAAAATGAAAAACTGTTTTTT.

This clonotype occurred many times. CDR3 sequence reads: CASSPTVGANVLTF. CDR3 nucleotide sequence: TGTGCCAGCAGCCCGACCGTTGGGGCCAACGTCCTGACTTTC. The V and J genes are TRBV5-6 and TRBJ2-6; D unclear. The V end was cut by 4 bases, the J end by 3 bases, with 8 bases between. The CDR3 extends over 14 amino acids. Germline values: CDR1 SGHDT, CDR2 YYEEEE.

In its sample, this clonotype was seen many times. The rearrangement uses TRBV6-2 or TRBV6-3 and TRBJ1-5; TRBD1 might be the D (6 bases). The germline V gene encodes CDR1 MNHEY and CDR2 SVGEGT. Trimming removed 10 bases at V and 3 bases at J, with 16 bases between. The CDR3 has 14 amino acids. CDR3: CATSPTGNNQPQHF. The CDR3 nucleotides read TGTGCCACCTCCCCTACAGGGAACAATCAGCCCCAGCATTTT.

V usage is TRBV29-1 and J usage is TRBJ2-4; D ambiguous. V gave up 5 bases and J gave up 0 bases, with 17 bases separating them. Germline V gene data show CDR1 as SQVTM and CDR2 as ANQGSEA. The CDR3 is 16 residues long. The CDR3 reads CSVLGPGTIAKNIQYF. The CDR3 nucleotides read TGCAGCGTTCTTGGACCGGGTACCATAGCCAAAAACATTCAGTACTTC.

This clonotype showed up many times. The chain joins TRBV2 to TRBJ2-1, with 12 positions matching TRBD1. Germline CDR1 and CDR2: SNHLY and FYNNEI. CDR3 size: 14 residues. Trimming removed 7 bases from V and 10 bases from J; junction bases left unmatched: 8. DNA for the CDR3: TGTGCCAGCAAGGCGGGACAGGGGGCGGGAGAGCAGTTCTTC. This codes for CASKAGQGAGEQFF.

Here the CDR3 DNA reads TGTGCCAGCGGGGACAGGCGCTCTGGGGCCAACGTCCTGACTTTC. It specifies CASGDRRSGANVLTF. The V call is TRBV28, the J call TRBJ2-6; 8 bases line up with TRBD1. The length of the CDR3 is 15 residues. In germline, CDR1 is MDHEN, CDR2 SYDVKM. Unmatched junction bases numbered 3, after V lost 8 bases and J lost 0 bases.

This clonotype was seen at least ten times. This chain connects TRBV7-9 to TRBJ1-2; 7 bases align to TRBD1. Germline values: CDR1 SEHNR, CDR2 FQNEAQ (reference sequence). V shed 0 bases, J shed 6 bases, and the junction held 13 bases outside the gene matches. The CDR3 contains 17 residues. The CDR3 DNA is TGTGCCAGCAGCTTAGCGCGGTATAACAGGGGAAGGGATGGCTACACCTTC. Translating it yields CASSLARYNRGRDGYTF.

The genes are TRBV6-1 and TRBJ1-5, with D perhaps TRBD1 (6 bases). This CDR3 is 15 amino acids long. CDR1 MNHNS and CDR2 SASEGT come from the germline V gene. V lost 6 bases and J 4 bases, leaving 16 bases between the germline ends. CDR3 in amino acids: CASREDRIGNQPQHF. CDR3 bases: TGTGCCAGCAGGGAGGACAGAATTGGGAATCAGCCCCAGCATTTT.

The chain has TRBV5-1 and TRBJ2-1, with D hard to call. The CDR3 runs 17 residues. Trimming pared 3 bases from V and 0 bases from J, leaving 16 bases between. Germline V lookup: CDR1 SGHRS, CDR2 YFSETQ. The CDR3 coding sequence is TGCGCCAGCAGCTCCACGACTGGGCGTGTCTCCTACAATGAGCAGTTCTTC. Its protein is CASSSTTGRVSYNEQFF.

This clonotype was observed at least ten times. V and J are TRBV30 and TRBJ2-1, with a possible D match to TRBD1 (5 bases). The ends were cut back, 1 base at V and 7 bases at J, with 5 bases in the middle. Germline assignment: CDR1 GTSNPN and CDR2 SVGIG (reference sequence). There are 11 residues in the CDR3. The CDR3 loop is CAWSAGNEQFF. Written as DNA, the CDR3 is TGTGCCTGGAGTGCAGGGAATGAGCAGTTCTTC.

This clonotype showed up many times. The chain carries TRBV18 and TRBJ1-1; D may be TRBD1 (6 bases). Trimming removed 6 bases at V and 1 base at J, with 12 bases between. Germline V gene sequence: CDR1 KGHSH, CDR2 LQKENI. CDR3 length equals 14 residues. In DNA form, the CDR3 reads TGTGCCAGCTCTCAGGACAGCAAGAACACTGAAGCTTTCTTT. The encoded protein is CASSQDSKNTEAFF. Full variable domain (remainder filled in from reference TRBV18 and TRBJ1-1): NAGVMQNPRHLVRRRGQEARLRCSPMKGHSHVYWYRQLPEEGLKFMVYLQKENIIDESGMPKERFSAEFPKEGPSILRIQQVVRGDSAAYFCASSQDSKNTEAFFGQGTRLTVV.

DNA for the CDR3: TGTGCCAGCAGCCACAACCCGGGACTAGCGAAAAATACGCAGTATTTT. Residues: CASSHNPGLAKNTQYF. The V gene is TRBV3-1, the J gene TRBJ2-3; 10 bases are a match to TRBD2. V was pared by 3 bases and J by 7 bases, with 10 bases of the junction left unmatched. The CDR3 loop spans 16 amino acids. Germline V gene lookup returns CDR1 LGHDT and CDR2 YNNKEL (reference sequence).

This clonotype was seen a few times. This chain links TRBV18 with TRBJ1-2; 7 bases map to TRBD1. The CDR3 sequence is 16 residues long. The junction had 11 bases not matched to a gene; V was cut back by 3 bases and J by 4 bases. Germline values: CDR1 KGHSH, CDR2 LQKENI. The CDR3, as DNA: TGTGCCAGCTCACCTTTTAACGAGGGGGCAAGCTATGGCTACACCTTC. Amino acid sequence: CASSPFNEGASYGYTF.